This TCR beta chain was obtained from a study of cytomegalovirus exposure and HLA in healthy donors. Donors were ostensibly healthy at sampling, although undocumented immune exposures were probable. V was clipped by 4 bases and J by 4 bases, with 13 bases between them. This CDR3 region has 14 residues. CDR1 is MNHNY and CDR2 is SVGAGI in the germline V gene (reference sequence). Regarding the study as a whole: Later on, an analysis showed TCR association rates differing by HLA locus, with DRB1 the most and HLA-C the fewest. Among TCR beta chains, those listed as cytomegalovirus-associated numbered about 160. Segments of the TCR beta V type were, in most cases, productive about 87% or about 30% of the time in an earlier analysis.

This clone was counted only a few times. The antigen remains undetermined. PCR was performed using 60 Vbeta and 13 Jbeta primers. Clones were read by immunoSEQ multiplex PCR, and TCRdb kept only the in-frame ones, dropping some. This table has 98,000 or so clones, 60% to 85% appearing once. The sequenced material came from PBMCs. V usage is TRBV6-6 and J usage is TRBJ1-1; no definite D call. The receptor was derived from a man aged 55 to 69 in good health and CMV-seropositive. The CDR3 DNA reads as TGTGCCAGCAGTTTTTCGTCAGGAGGCACTGAAGCTTTCTTT. Translation: CASSFSSGGTEAFF.